This T cell receptor (beta chain) is from a study of blood T cell repertoires in COVID-19. Profiled with immunoSEQ multiplex PCR; TCRdb holds only in-frame clones, not every one. The table includes 100,000 to 110,000 clones, about 90% detected once. The sequencing input was peripheral blood. The TCR sequence derives from a man aged 25 to 45 in a cohort sampled during active COVID-19.

The CDR3 loop reads CASSNQAGTGTLEQYF. The CDR3 nucleotides read TGTGCCAGCAGCAACCAGGCCGGGACAGGGACCCTCGAGCAGTACTTC. This sequence joins TRBV21-1 and TRBJ2-7; TRBD1 is the table's D call and was not checked against the DNA. TRBV21-1 is annotated as a pseudogene. The CDR3 extends over 16 amino acids.